These T cell receptor beta chains were read from a single sample in a study of shared clonotypes between healthy human individuals. Clones were sequenced by immunoSEQ multiplex PCR, and TCRdb holds only the in-frame ones, with some missing. The repertoire holds roughly 2.2 million clones, 85% to 95% seen once, with 0.3% to 0.45% in the top ten. Sequencing was done on a sample of naive CD4+ T cells from PBMCs. These receptors were taken from a man aged 18 to 30 in good health. Some clones in this sample may be carry-over from other donors' samples. Each CDR3 is given with its conserved first and last residue. Each record gives: D gene, clone size, V gene, J gene, CDR3 DNA, CDR3 protein. The D gene is left open where the match is weak. Clone sizes are given selectively: once, few, many, or a class where the clone is expanded.

D: NA; size: NA; V: TRBV9; J: TRBJ2-3; DNA: TGTGCCAGCAGCGTAGACGGCCGTTCTTTGACAGATACGCAGTATTTT; CDR3: CASSVDGRSLTDTQYF
D: NA; size: once; V: TRBV7-9; J: TRBJ2-7; DNA: TGTGCCAGCAGCCTAGCGACAGGGCACTACGAGCAGTACTTC; CDR3: CASSLATGHYEQYF
D: NA; size: NA; V: TRBV19; J: TRBJ2-3; DNA: TGTGCCAGTAGTCTTCAGGTCGGTACGCAGTATTTT; CDR3: CASSLQVGTQYF
D: TRBD1; size: NA; V: TRBV30; J: TRBJ1-6; DNA: TGTGCCTGGGGACAGGGGGCTTCACCCCTCCACTTT; CDR3: CAWGQGASPLHF
D: TRBD1; size: NA; V: TRBV5-1; J: TRBJ2-7; DNA: TGCGCCAGCAGCTGGCGGGACAGGGGGACCGACGAGCAGTACTTC; CDR3: CASSWRDRGTDEQYF
D: NA; size: NA; V: TRBV29-1; J: TRBJ2-1; DNA: TGCAGCGTTGTGCGGGGCGAGGTCCACAATGAGCAGTTCTTC; CDR3: CSVVRGEVHNEQFF
D: NA; size: NA; V: TRBV6-1; J: TRBJ1-3; DNA: TGTGCCAGCAGTGGGGGGTACGGCACCATATATTTT; CDR3: CASSGGYGTIYF
D: TRBD1; size: NA; V: TRBV6-4; J: TRBJ2-7; DNA: TGTGCCAGCAGTGACCCCGGACAGGGGGCGTACGAGCAGTACTTC; CDR3: CASSDPGQGAYEQYF
D: NA; size: NA; V: TRBV7-8; J: TRBJ2-5; DNA: TGTGCCAGCAGAGAAAGGACTAAAGAGACCCAGTACTTC; CDR3: CASRERTKETQYF
D: NA; size: few; V: TRBV27; J: TRBJ1-3; DNA: TGTGCCAGCAGTGAACGAAGAGGGAACACCATATATTTT; CDR3: CASSERRGNTIYF
D: TRBD2; size: NA; V: TRBV9; J: TRBJ2-3; DNA: TGTGCCAGCAGCGTGGGACTACGCGACACAGATACGCAGTATTTT; CDR3: CASSVGLRDTDTQYF
D: NA; size: once; V: TRBV27; J: TRBJ2-2; DNA: TGTGCCAGCAGTTCTTGGGACACCGGGGAGCTGTTTTTT; CDR3: CASSSWDTGELFF
D: TRBD1; size: NA; V: TRBV11-2; J: TRBJ2-2; DNA: TGTGCCAGCAGCCAAGTGCAGGGGGCGTCCGGGGAGCTGTTTTTT; CDR3: CASSQVQGASGELFF
D: TRBD1; size: NA; V: TRBV4-3; J: TRBJ1-1; DNA: TGCGCCAGCAGCCAAGAAGGGACAGGGTATGACACTGAAGCTTTCTTT; CDR3: CASSQEGTGYDTEAFF
D: TRBD1; size: NA; V: TRBV5-1; J: TRBJ2-3; DNA: TGCGCCAGCGGGACAGGGGGCATTACAGATACGCAGTATTTT; CDR3: CASGTGGITDTQYF
D: TRBD1; size: NA; V: TRBV2; J: TRBJ2-7; DNA: TGTGCCAGCAATAGACAGGGGCTCTACGAGCAGTACTTC; CDR3: CASNRQGLYEQYF
D: NA; size: NA; V: TRBV11-2; J: TRBJ2-6; DNA: TGTGCCAGCAGCTCGACTTGGGGCGGCGGGGCCAACGTCCTGACTTTC; CDR3: CASSSTWGGGANVLTF
D: TRBD2; size: NA; V: TRBV30; J: TRBJ2-3; DNA: TGTGCCTGGAGTGTAGGACTAGCGGGAGGTAAAGATACGCAGTATTTT; CDR3: CAWSVGLAGGKDTQYF
D: NA; size: NA; V: TRBV6-5; J: TRBJ2-6; DNA: TGTGCCAGCAGTTACTCGACCCAGGGTAGGAACGTCCTGACTTTC; CDR3: CASSYSTQGRNVLTF
D: NA; size: once; V: TRBV2; J: TRBJ1-5; DNA: TGTGCCAGCGGACGAAGCCCAAATAGCAATCAGCCCCAGCATTTT; CDR3: CASGRSPNSNQPQHF
D: NA; size: few; V: TRBV28; J: TRBJ1-2; DNA: TGTGCCAGCCGTGTGCATGATGGCTACACCTTC; CDR3: CASRVHDGYTF
D: NA; size: NA; V: TRBV5-1; J: TRBJ2-1; DNA: TGCGCCAGCAGCACCGGGGGCAGCTCCTACAATGAGCAGTTCTTC; CDR3: CASSTGGSSYNEQFF
D: TRBD1; size: NA; V: TRBV29-1; J: TRBJ1-2; DNA: TGCAGCGTTCGGGACAGAGATAACTATGGCTACACCTTC; CDR3: CSVRDRDNYGYTF
D: TRBD1; size: NA; V: TRBV11-2; J: TRBJ2-1; DNA: TGTGCCAGCAGCTTACTTAGGGGGCAGGGGTACAATGAGCAGTTCTTC; CDR3: CASSLLRGQGYNEQFF
D: NA; size: NA; V: TRBV5-6; J: TRBJ2-5; DNA: TGTGCCAGCAGCCCCAAAGAGACCCAGTACTTC; CDR3: CASSPKETQYF
D: NA; size: NA; V: TRBV4-2; J: TRBJ1-3; DNA: TGTGCCAGCAGCCAAGCGTTCAGATCCAGAAACACCATATATTTT; CDR3: CASSQAFRSRNTIYF
D: NA; size: NA; V: TRBV6-1; J: TRBJ1-4; DNA: TGTGCCAGCCAGGGTTTTAGGGAAAAACTGTTTTTT; CDR3: CASQGFREKLFF
D: NA; size: NA; V: TRBV5-5; J: TRBJ2-5; DNA: TGTGCCAGCAGCTTGGTAGGGACTGCTAAAGAGACCCAGTACTTC; CDR3: CASSLVGTAKETQYF
D: NA; size: NA; V: TRBV19; J: TRBJ1-4; DNA: TGTGCCAGTAGCCGACCCCGGACCTTCCTTGGAGAACTGTTTTTT; CDR3: CASSRPRTFLGELFF
D: NA; size: NA; V: TRBV7-2; J: TRBJ2-5; DNA: TGTGCCAGCAGCCCACTAGCAGAAGAGACCCAGTACTTC; CDR3: CASSPLAEETQYF
D: NA; size: NA; V: TRBV2; J: TRBJ2-7; DNA: TGTGCCAGCACCCCCGGACAGTTCTCCTACGAGCAGTACTTC; CDR3: CASTPGQFSYEQYF
D: TRBD1; size: NA; V: TRBV27; J: TRBJ2-5; DNA: TGTGCCAGCAGTGGGGGACAGGGAGAGACCCAGTACTTC; CDR3: CASSGGQGETQYF
D: TRBD1; size: few; V: TRBV28; J: TRBJ2-1; DNA: TGTGCCAGCAGTTTAGACAGGGGGCGGTACAATGAGCAGTTCTTC; CDR3: CASSLDRGRYNEQFF
D: NA; size: NA; V: TRBV29-1; J: TRBJ2-7; DNA: TGCAGCGTTCAAGGGCCCTACGAGCAGTACTTC; CDR3: CSVQGPYEQYF
D: NA; size: NA; V: TRBV5-1; J: TRBJ1-1; DNA: TGCGCCAGCAGCTTGTCGGTCGACGGTGTGAACACTGAAGCTTTCTTT; CDR3: CASSLSVDGVNTEAFF
D: TRBD1; size: NA; V: TRBV7-2; J: TRBJ2-7; DNA: TGTGCCAGCAGCTTAGGACAGGGAGACGGGAACGAGCAGTACTTC; CDR3: CASSLGQGDGNEQYF
D: NA; size: NA; V: TRBV7-2; J: TRBJ2-2; DNA: TGTGCCAGCAGCTTAGTCCCCGGGACGACTCCCACCGGGGAGCTGTTTTTT; CDR3: CASSLVPGTTPTGELFF
D: NA; size: NA; V: TRBV9; J: TRBJ1-2; DNA: TGTGCCAGCAGCCCCGGTCAAGGGGGGTATGGCTACACCTTC; CDR3: CASSPGQGGYGYTF
D: NA; size: NA; V: TRBV11-2; J: TRBJ2-1; DNA: TGTGCCAGCAGCCCAAGGGTAACAGGGCATGAGCAGTTCTTC; CDR3: CASSPRVTGHEQFF
D: TRBD2; size: NA; V: TRBV7-3; J: TRBJ2-7; DNA: TGTGCCAGCAGCGAGTCGCCAGCGGGGGTCTATGAGCAGTACTTC; CDR3: CASSESPAGVYEQYF
D: TRBD2; size: once; V: TRBV11-2; J: TRBJ2-1; DNA: TGTGCCAGCAGCCCCACCCCGGGAGGTTATTACAATGAGCAGTTCTTC; CDR3: CASSPTPGGYYNEQFF
D: NA; size: NA; V: TRBV30; J: TRBJ1-1; DNA: TGTGCCTGGGGCCGGGCCTGGGGGACGAACACTGAAGCTTTCTTT; CDR3: CAWGRAWGTNTEAFF
D: NA; size: NA; V: TRBV28; J: TRBJ1-4; DNA: TGTGCCAGCAGTTTAACTCAAATGGGCGACCGGACAATCTTTAATGAAAAACTGTTTTTT; CDR3: CASSLTQMGDRTIFNEKLFF
D: NA; size: NA; V: TRBV15; J: TRBJ1-1; DNA: TGTGCCACCGACACGGGAGCGGGGACTGAAGCTTTCTTT; CDR3: CATDTGAGTEAFF
D: TRBD1; size: NA; V: TRBV5-4; J: TRBJ2-3; DNA: TGTGCCAGCAGCTACGGACAGGGAGGCACAGATACGCAGTATTTT; CDR3: CASSYGQGGTDTQYF
D: NA; size: few; V: TRBV14; J: TRBJ1-1; DNA: TGTGCCAGCAGCCAAGTCTGGACCAACACTGAAGCTTTCTTT; CDR3: CASSQVWTNTEAFF
D: TRBD2; size: NA; V: TRBV10-3; J: TRBJ2-5; DNA: TGTGCCACCGGACCGGGACTAGCGGGAGACCAAGAGACCCAGTACTTC; CDR3: CATGPGLAGDQETQYF
D: NA; size: NA; V: TRBV7-9; J: TRBJ2-1; DNA: TGTGCCAGCAGCTTAAGAGGTAGCTCCTACAATGAGCAGTTCTTC; CDR3: CASSLRGSSYNEQFF
D: NA; size: NA; V: TRBV19; J: TRBJ1-5; DNA: TGTGCCAGTAATAAGGAGGGCCGACAGCCCCAGCATTTT; CDR3: CASNKEGRQPQHF
D: NA; size: NA; V: TRBV5-1; J: TRBJ1-2; DNA: TGCGCCAGCAGCATTGGGGGCCAGCCCTATGGCTACACCTTC; CDR3: CASSIGGQPYGYTF
D: TRBD1; size: NA; V: TRBV9; J: TRBJ2-7; DNA: TGTGCCAGCGGGTTTCGCAGGGGGCTCTACGAGCAGTACTTC; CDR3: CASGFRRGLYEQYF
D: NA; size: NA; V: TRBV11-2; J: TRBJ2-1; DNA: TGTGCCAGCAGCCCAAACTACAATGAGCAGTTCTTC; CDR3: CASSPNYNEQFF
D: TRBD2; size: NA; V: TRBV5-5; J: TRBJ2-7; DNA: TGTGCCAGCAGCCATGGACTAGCGGGAGGGTTCTCCTACGAGCAGTACTTC; CDR3: CASSHGLAGGFSYEQYF
D: TRBD2; size: NA; V: TRBV7-9; J: TRBJ2-7; DNA: TGTGCCAGCAGCCCTCCGCAAGCGGGAGTTAACGAGCAGTACTTC; CDR3: CASSPPQAGVNEQYF
D: TRBD2; size: NA; V: TRBV28; J: TRBJ2-7; DNA: TGTGCCAGCAGCAAGACTAGCGGGCCCCCCTACGAGCAGTACTTC; CDR3: CASSKTSGPPYEQYF
D: NA; size: NA; V: TRBV27; J: TRBJ2-7; DNA: TGTGCCAGCAGTTTATTCCTAGCGAAAAACTACGAGCAGTACTTC; CDR3: CASSLFLAKNYEQYF
D: NA; size: few; V: TRBV11-2; J: TRBJ1-3; DNA: TGTGCCAGCAGCTCAGCCTTCTCTGGAAACACCATATATTTT; CDR3: CASSSAFSGNTIYF
D: TRBD2; size: NA; V: TRBV15; J: TRBJ2-5; DNA: TGTGCCACCAGCAGAGTTTTAGCGGGAGAAGAGACCCAGTACTTC; CDR3: CATSRVLAGEETQYF
D: NA; size: NA; V: TRBV7-2; J: TRBJ1-5; DNA: TGTGCCAGCAGCTTAGCTAGATCCCTCGGCAATCAGCCCCAGCATTTT; CDR3: CASSLARSLGNQPQHF